This T cell receptor beta chain was retrieved from a study of spatial heterogeneity in lung cancer. Individually, TCR cDNA molecules were each labelled with a unique molecular identifier. TCRdb reanalysed the 5' RACE reads using MiXCR and keeps one entry per CDR3 protein. Altogether over 90,000 distinct CDR3 sequences are present, about 9.4% being singletons, with the ten largest covering 6.5% to 8.5%. Time point given: sample taken at primary tumor resection. Sequencing of whole RNA from tumor, nontumor lung or frozen PBMC involved no sorting. The donors comprised approximately 72 untreated early-stage non-small cell lung cancer patients. V lost 6 bases and J 4 bases, leaving 12 bases between the germline ends. The CDR3 contains 14 residues. The germline V gene has CDR1 SNHLY and CDR2 FYNNEI. This clonotype has ten or more counts.

This clonotype was sampled from a male donor with early-stage non-small cell lung cancer. The V call is TRBV2, the J call TRBJ2-2; D perhaps matches TRBD1 (6 bases). This material consisted of PBMCs, taken at surgery. The CDR3 bases are TGTGCCAGCAGGCTTACAGGGTTCACCGGGGAGCTGTTTTTT. Its translation is CASRLTGFTGELFF.